These T cell receptor beta chains were read from a single sample in a study of blood T cell repertoires in COVID-19. Assay: immunoSEQ multiplex PCR; the TCRdb copy retains only in-frame clones and omits some. The data contain more than 200,000 clones, 70% to 90% of them singletons. The sequencing sample was made of peripheral blood. These receptors were collected from a woman between 45 and 65 years old with acute or convalescent COVID-19. Both conserved end residues are trimmed from each CDR3. The order of the fields is V gene, J gene, D gene, CDR3 protein. The D gene is left open where the match is weak.

v_gene: TRBV30; j_gene: TRBJ1-1; d_gene: -; CDR3aa: AWSRDLRGEAF
v_gene: TRBV24-1; j_gene: TRBJ2-2; d_gene: -; CDR3aa: ATGGSPGELF
v_gene: TRBV27; j_gene: TRBJ2-3; d_gene: TRBD1; CDR3aa: ASSLDRGTQY
v_gene: TRBV10-2; j_gene: TRBJ2-2; d_gene: TRBD1; CDR3aa: ASSDAGTGFSGELF
v_gene: TRBV5-6; j_gene: TRBJ2-7; d_gene: -; CDR3aa: ASSLWTKFRLDEQY
v_gene: TRBV24-1; j_gene: TRBJ2-5; d_gene: TRBD1; CDR3aa: ATSDRHQGAETQY
v_gene: TRBV9; j_gene: TRBJ2-2; d_gene: TRBD1; CDR3aa: ASSVAGGGVTGELF
v_gene: TRBV19; j_gene: TRBJ2-3; d_gene: TRBD1; CDR3aa: ASSIGTGADTQY
v_gene: TRBV6-5; j_gene: TRBJ1-1; d_gene: -; CDR3aa: ASSYPGSGAF
v_gene: TRBV6-5; j_gene: TRBJ1-1; d_gene: TRBD1; CDR3aa: ASSPRQGSGTEAF